One and the same sample provided the 16 T cell receptor beta chains below, sequenced in a study of T cells in narcolepsy. Here immunoSEQ multiplex PCR was the method, and the copy in TCRdb shows in-frame clones only, minus some. The data show 25,000 to 30,000 clones, with about four fifths seen just once and roughly 6.6% held by the top ten. The sequencing sample was made of memory (CD45RA-) CD4+ T cells from blood. Receptors originate from a human donor in good health.

This chain links TRBV5-1 with TRBJ2-7; a possible D gene is TRBD1 (6 bases). The germline V and J ends were trimmed by 3 bases and 0 bases, with 13 bases remaining between them. The CDR3 is 15 residues long. From germline, CDR1 is SGHRS and CDR2 YFSETQ. The CDR3 DNA reads TGCGCCAGCAGCTCAGGACAGACGAGCTCCTACGAGCAGTACTTC. This gives the protein CASSSGQTSSYEQYF.

The V and J genes are TRBV11-2 and TRBJ2-4, with 12 bases lining up with TRBD2. The germline V gene has CDR1 SGHAT and CDR2 FQNNGV. The CDR3 is 18 amino acids. V trimming: 4 bases; J trimming: 0 bases; junction bases outside the gene matches: 7. The CDR3 here is CASSSLAGGRLAKNIQYF. In DNA, the CDR3 is TGTGCCAGCAGCTCGCTAGCGGGGGGGCGACTAGCCAAAAACATTCAGTACTTC.

This clone was found once. The CDR3 sequence: CASSPNRELNGYTF. The CDR3 coding sequence is TGTGCCAGCAGCCCGAACAGGGAATTGAATGGCTACACCTTC. J is TRBJ1-2 and V is TRBV7-8; perhaps TRBD1 as D (6 bases). This CDR3 comprises 14 residues. The ends were cut back, 5 bases at V and 6 bases at J, with 16 bases in the middle. The germline gives CDR1 SGHVS, CDR2 FQNEAQ.

This chain joins TRBV5-4 and TRBJ2-3, with D perhaps matching TRBD1 (6 bases). Germline-derived CDR1 and CDR2 are SGHNT and YYREEE (reference sequence). Trimming removed 0 bases at V and 7 bases at J, with 15 bases between. The CDR3 totals 15 residues. The CDR3 DNA reads as TGTGCCAGCAGCTTGGCACTAGGGGGTAGGAATACGCAGTATTTT. This gives the protein CASSLALGGRNTQYF.

By its share, this clone is medium-sized. The chain combines TRBV7-9 with TRBJ1-5; 9 bases line up with TRBD1. The V gene end was trimmed by 5 bases and the J gene end by 2 bases; junction bases not matched to a gene: 7. This CDR3 comprises 16 residues. Germline V gene data show CDR1 as SEHNR and CDR2 as FQNEAQ (reference sequence). CDR3 in DNA: TGTGCCAGCAGCCCCTGGACAGGGGAAGGCAATCAGCCCCAGCATTTT. Translated: CASSPWTGEGNQPQHF.

The rearrangement uses TRBV11-3 and TRBJ2-7; D is possibly TRBD2 (5 bases). Trimming took off 0 bases at V and 6 bases at J, with 9 bases between the two ends. This CDR3 comprises 13 residues. Germline-derived CDR1 and CDR2 are SGHNT and YENEEA. The CDR3 nucleotides read TGTGCCAGCAGCTTAGAGGTGAGGGCCGAGCAGTACTTC. Its translation is CASSLEVRAEQYF.

CDR3 bases: TGCGCCAGCAGCCAAGAGGGACTCTACTACAATGAGCAGTTCTTC. Its translation: CASSQEGLYYNEQFF. The V call is TRBV4-1, the J call TRBJ2-1; D is possibly TRBD2 (6 bases). V lost 0 bases, J lost 3 bases, and 9 bases lay in between. The CDR3 has 15 residues. Per the germline V gene, CDR1 is MGHRA and CDR2 is YSYEKL.

This clone was picked up a small number of times. V is TRBV4-3 and J is TRBJ1-4; D unclear. The CDR3 totals 15 residues. The germline V gene encodes CDR1 LGHNA and CDR2 YSLEER. V lost 2 bases and J 4 bases, leaving 11 bases between the germline ends. This CDR3 is CASSQQAARNEKLFF. As DNA, the CDR3 is TGCGCCAGCAGCCAACAGGCTGCCCGTAATGAAAAACTGTTTTTT.

The chain links TRBV5-1 to TRBJ1-6; D unclear. The CDR3 length is 13 residues. The germline V gene has CDR1 SGHRS and CDR2 YFSETQ. V was clipped by 4 bases and J by 7 bases, with 9 bases between them. CDR3 residues: CASSPRPNSPLHF. CDR3 nucleotides: TGCGCCAGCAGCCCACGCCCCAATTCACCCCTCCACTTT.

The rearrangement links TRBV15 to TRBJ2-1; no reliable D call. The ends were cut back, 0 bases at V and 10 bases at J, with 16 bases in the middle. The CDR3 contains 15 residues. The V gene's germline CDR1 is LNHNV and CDR2 YYDKDF (reference sequence). Here the CDR3 reads CATSRDLKETTEQFF. CDR3 DNA sequence: TGTGCCACCAGCAGAGACCTCAAGGAGACGACAGAGCAGTTCTTC.

The CDR3 is CASSLGGGVPSYEQYF. DNA of the CDR3: TGTGCCAGCAGCTTGGGTGGGGGGGTTCCCTCCTACGAGCAGTACTTC. The V call is TRBV7-6, the J call TRBJ2-7; TRBD2 aligns across 7 bases. The V and J ends lost 3 bases and 0 bases, in that order; junction bases with no gene match: 8. Germline CDR1 SGHVS, CDR2 FNYEAQ. This CDR3 contains 16 residues. Complete variable domain (other parts from reference TRBV7-6 and TRBJ2-7): GAGVSQSPRYKVTKRGQDVALRCDPISGHVSLYWYRQALGQGPEFLTYFNYEAQQDKSGLPNDRFSAERPEGSISTLTIQRTEQRDSAMYRCASSLGGGVPSYEQYFGPGTRLTVT.

This clone was seen a handful of times. DNA of the CDR3: TGTGCCAGCAGCGCTCAGGGGGCAGTCGATTCACCCCTCCACTTT. Translated, it gives CASSAQGAVDSPLHF. This sequence joins TRBV2 and TRBJ1-6; 8 bases map to TRBD1. CDR3 length: 15 amino acids. Germline V gene lookup returns CDR1 SNHLY and CDR2 FYNNEI. Unmatched junction bases numbered 9, after V lost 6 bases and J lost 8 bases.

This clone was seen just once. For the CDR3, the DNA is TGTGCCAGCAGTGAATGGGGAGCCCGGGCAACGGAGACCCAGTACTTC. This sequence encodes CASSEWGARATETQYF. The chain carries TRBV25-1 and TRBJ2-5, with D perhaps TRBD2 (5 bases). Germline lookup yields CDR1 MGHDK and CDR2 SYGVNS. The CDR3 is 16 amino acids. Trimming shortened V by 1 base and J by 5 bases, and 17 bases separated the two germline ends.

The chain carries TRBV6-5 and TRBJ2-7; tentative D call: TRBD2 (7 bases). The ends were cut back, 10 bases at V and 0 bases at J, with 19 bases in the middle. Germline loops: CDR1 MNHEY, CDR2 SVGAGI. This CDR3 is 15 amino acids long. The CDR3 DNA sequence: TGTGCCACCTCGGGGTCGGGGGGCCTCTCCTACGAGCAGTACTTC. As protein: CATSGSGGLSYEQYF.

The V call is TRBV18, the J call TRBJ1-1; D uncertain. Trimming left V 6 bases short and J 1 base short, with 15 bases between. The CDR3 totals 15 residues. Germline values: CDR1 KGHSH, CDR2 LQKENI. The CDR3 reads CASSPPVEWNTEAFF. The CDR3 nucleotides read TGTGCCAGCTCCCCCCCAGTTGAGTGGAACACTGAAGCTTTCTTT.

The table lists this clone with a few counts. J is TRBJ2-7 and V is TRBV6-1, with 7 bases identical to TRBD1. J gave up 6 bases and V 8 bases, and 4 bases lay outside the gene matches. The CDR3 runs 11 residues. Germline CDR1 reads MNHNS; CDR2 reads SASEGT. The CDR3 nucleotides are TGTGCCAGCTACAGGGGCTCCGAGCAGTACTTC. The encoded protein is CASYRGSEQYF.